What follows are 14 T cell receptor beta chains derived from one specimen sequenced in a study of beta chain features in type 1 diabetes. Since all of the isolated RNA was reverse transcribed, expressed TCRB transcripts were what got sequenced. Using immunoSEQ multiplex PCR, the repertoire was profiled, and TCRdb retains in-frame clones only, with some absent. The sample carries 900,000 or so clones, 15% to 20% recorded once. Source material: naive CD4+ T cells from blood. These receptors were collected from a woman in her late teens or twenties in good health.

The CDR3 loop reads CSVTKTVVNEQFF. The CDR3 coding sequence is TGCAGCGTTACTAAGACTGTGGTAAATGAGCAGTTCTTC. The chain couples TRBV29-1 to TRBJ2-1; D not resolved. The CDR3 sequence is 13 residues long. Trimming cost V 5 bases and J 7 bases, with 15 bases left between them. CDR1 and CDR2 (germline): SQVTM, ANQGSEA.

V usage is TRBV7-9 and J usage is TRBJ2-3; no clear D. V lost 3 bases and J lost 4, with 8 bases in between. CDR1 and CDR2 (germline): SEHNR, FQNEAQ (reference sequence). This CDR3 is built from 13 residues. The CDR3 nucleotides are TGTGCCAGCAGCTTCGGTGGGGCAGATACGCAGTATTTT. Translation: CASSFGGADTQYF. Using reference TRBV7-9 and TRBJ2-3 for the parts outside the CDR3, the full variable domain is DTGVSQNPRHKITKRGQNVTFRCDPISEHNRLYWYRQTLGQGPEFLTYFQNEAQLEKSRLLSDRFSAERPKGSFSTLEIQRTEQGDSAMYLCASSFGGADTQYFGPGTRLTVL.

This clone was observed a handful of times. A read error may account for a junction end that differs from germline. The CDR3 coding sequence is TGCGCCAGCAGCCAGGGGACAGGGGCGGGAAGGGCGCTGCAAAAACTGTTTTTT. It codes for CASSQGTGAGRALQKLFF. The rearrangement joins TRBV11-2 to TRBJ1-4; 10 positions match TRBD1. From germline, CDR1 is SGHAT and CDR2 FQNNGV. CDR3 length: 18 amino acids.

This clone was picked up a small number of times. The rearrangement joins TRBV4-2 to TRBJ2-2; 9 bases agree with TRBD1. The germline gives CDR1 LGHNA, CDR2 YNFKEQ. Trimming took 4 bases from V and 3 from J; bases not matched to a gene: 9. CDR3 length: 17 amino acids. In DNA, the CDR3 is TGTGCCAGCAGCCTTACCAAGGGGACAGGGTACACCGGGGAGCTGTTTTTT. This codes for CASSLTKGTGYTGELFF.

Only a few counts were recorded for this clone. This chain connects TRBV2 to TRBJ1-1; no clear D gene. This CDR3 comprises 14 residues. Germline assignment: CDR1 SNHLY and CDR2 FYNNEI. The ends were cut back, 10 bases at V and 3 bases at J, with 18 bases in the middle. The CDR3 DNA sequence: TGTGCCACCTCCCGTCTAACTTGGGACACTGAAGCTTTCTTT. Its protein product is CATSRLTWDTEAFF.

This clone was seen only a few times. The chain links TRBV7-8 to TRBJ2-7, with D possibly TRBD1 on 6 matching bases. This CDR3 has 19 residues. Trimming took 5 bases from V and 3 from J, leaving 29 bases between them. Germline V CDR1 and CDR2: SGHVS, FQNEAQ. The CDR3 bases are TGTGCCAGCAGCCCCAGTACCCCCGGGCAGGGGCGTTTCTACTACGAGCAGTACTTC. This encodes CASSPSTPGQGRFYYEQYF.

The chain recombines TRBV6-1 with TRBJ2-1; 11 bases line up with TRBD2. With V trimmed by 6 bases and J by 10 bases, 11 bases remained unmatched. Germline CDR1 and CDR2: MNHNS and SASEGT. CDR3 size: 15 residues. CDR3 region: CASRTSGRDRVEQFF. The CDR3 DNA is TGTGCCAGCAGAACTAGCGGGAGAGATCGAGTGGAGCAGTTCTTC.

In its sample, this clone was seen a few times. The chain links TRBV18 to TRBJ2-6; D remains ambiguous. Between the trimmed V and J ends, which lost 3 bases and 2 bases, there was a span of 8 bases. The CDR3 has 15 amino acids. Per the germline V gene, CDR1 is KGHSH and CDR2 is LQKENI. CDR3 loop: CASSPLDPGANVLTF. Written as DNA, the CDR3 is TGTGCCAGCTCACCCCTTGACCCTGGGGCCAACGTCCTGACTTTC.

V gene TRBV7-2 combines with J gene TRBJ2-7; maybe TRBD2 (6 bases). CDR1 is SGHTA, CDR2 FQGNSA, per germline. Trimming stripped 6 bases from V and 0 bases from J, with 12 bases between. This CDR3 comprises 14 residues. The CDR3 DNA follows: TGTGCCAGCAGGAAGGCCGGGAGCTCCTACGAGCAGTACTTC. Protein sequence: CASRKAGSSYEQYF.

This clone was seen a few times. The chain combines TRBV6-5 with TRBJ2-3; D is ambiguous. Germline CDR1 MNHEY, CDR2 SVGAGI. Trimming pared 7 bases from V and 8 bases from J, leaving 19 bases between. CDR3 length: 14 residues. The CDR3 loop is CASTIRSTVGTQYF. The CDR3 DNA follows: TGTGCCAGCACCATCAGGTCGACGGTTGGTACGCAGTATTTT.

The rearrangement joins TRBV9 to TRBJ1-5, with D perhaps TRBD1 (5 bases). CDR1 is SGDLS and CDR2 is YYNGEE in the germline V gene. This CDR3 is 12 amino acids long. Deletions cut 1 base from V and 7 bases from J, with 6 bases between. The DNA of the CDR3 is TGTGCCAGCAGCGTACGGGGGCAGCCCCAGCATTTT. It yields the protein CASSVRGQPQHF.

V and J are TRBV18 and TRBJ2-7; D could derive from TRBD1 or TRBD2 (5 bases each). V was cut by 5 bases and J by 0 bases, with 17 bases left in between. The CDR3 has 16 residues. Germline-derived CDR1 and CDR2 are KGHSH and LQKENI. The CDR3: CASSARVGAGSYEQYF. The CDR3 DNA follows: TGTGCCAGCTCAGCCCGAGTCGGGGCGGGCTCCTACGAGCAGTACTTC.

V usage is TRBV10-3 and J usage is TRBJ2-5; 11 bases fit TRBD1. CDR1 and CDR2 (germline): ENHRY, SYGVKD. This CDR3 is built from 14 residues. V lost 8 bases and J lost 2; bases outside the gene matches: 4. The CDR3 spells CAIRGTGGQETQYF. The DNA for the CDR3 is TGTGCCATCCGAGGGACAGGGGGGCAAGAGACCCAGTACTTC.

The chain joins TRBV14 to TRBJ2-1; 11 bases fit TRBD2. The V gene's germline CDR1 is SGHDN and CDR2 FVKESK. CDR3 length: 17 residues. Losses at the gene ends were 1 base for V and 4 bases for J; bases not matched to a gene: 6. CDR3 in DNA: TGTGCCAGCAGCCAAGTGGTCCGGACTAGCGGGTACAATGAGCAGTTCTTC. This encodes CASSQVVRTSGYNEQFF.